This TCR beta chain was observed in a study of Ad26.COV2.S vaccination and SARS-CoV-2 variants (dated by TCRdb to the early 2020s). For context, the study as a whole: Donors in the vaccine arm were drawn from COV1001, a multicentre, randomized, double-blind, placebo-controlled phase I-IIa trial testing Ad26.COV2.S in healthy adults. Participants in the trial were split at random into five groups of five each, receiving low-dose or high-dose Ad26.COV2.S once or twice, or else placebo on both occasions. Ad26.COV2.S was administered intramuscularly at a dose of 5x10^10 or 1x10^11 viral particles, either as one shot or as two shots given 56 days apart. The TCR-sequenced set comprised approximately 32 samples: around 20 Ad26.COV2.S vaccine recipients, 5 placebo recipients and 8 SARS-CoV-2 convalescent individuals. Blinding of investigators to trial group allocation was maintained during experiments and outcome assessment. Sequencing of the TCRbeta repertoire served to evaluate the specificity and breadth of SARS-CoV-2-reactive T cell receptors following Ad26.COV2.S vaccination.

V and J are truncated by 4 bases and 5 bases respectively, leaving an intervening sequence of 18 bases. The CDR3 starts with the cysteine, ends with the phenylalanine, and has 15 residues. CDR3 DNA only is kept here, 45 bases in frame from base 1. CDR1 MDHEN and CDR2 SYDVKM are derived from the germline V gene. What the authors observed across the whole study: Comparing responses between vaccine doses or regimens was not something the study was powered to do. According to the authors, total T cell responses may have been underestimated by the TCR breadth and depth analyses. After vaccination, substantial breadth of spike-specific CD8+ and CD4+ T cell responses was reported. Non-spike TCR breadth was comparable between vaccine and placebo recipients, consistent with the vaccine containing only spike. Spike-specific TCR breadth was higher in Ad26.COV2.S recipients than in placebo recipients (P = 0.0014).

Sample treatment or condition, as interpreted from the label and publication: some 20 received Ad26.COV2.S at low or high dose, single or two shots; about 5 received placebo; per-sample allocation not given. Repertoires of vaccine and placebo recipients were sequenced from samples taken on day 63 after the first injection. In Cohort 1b, some 25 adults aged 18-55 years were enrolled at a single site in Boston, USA, between 29 July and 7 August 2020. Ad26.COV2.S was a replication-incompetent adenovirus type 26 vector that expressed a prefusion-stabilized SARS-CoV-2 spike protein derived from the original Wuhan strain. The immunoSEQ Assay was the method used to sequence TCRbeta CDR3 regions. After extraction, genomic DNA underwent amplification by bias-controlled multiplex PCR, followed by high-throughput sequencing. The authors' pipeline ran thus. To quantify the absolute abundance of every unique TCRbeta CDR3 region, sequences were collapsed and filtered. T cell fraction was estimated by normalizing TCRbeta template counts to usable DNA, with usable DNA measured through amplification of reference genes found in all nucleated cells. Repertoire TCRs were annotated as SARS-CoV-2-specific when V gene, CDR3 amino acid sequence and J gene were exactly matched to a known reactive TCR set. The reference SARS-CoV-2 TCR set came from MIRA and was filtered for enrichment in COVID-19-positive ImmuneCODE repertoires, removing public or cross-reactive TCRs. Drawing on the MIRA antigens, annotated TCRs were analysed further at the level of specific ORF or position within ORF. Breadth was defined as the number of annotated unique rearrangements divided by the total number of unique productive rearrangements, and depth was defined as the summed frequency of the annotated unique rearrangements. Two-sided Wilcoxon rank-sum tests were used to compare TCR breadth between groups. The immuneACCESS repertoire file appears here via TCRdb, limited to in-frame rearrangements. These files lack a portion of the clones; in checked studies, under half of the deficit traces to unresolved V genes, and the cause of the others is not known. V and J calls plus clone size are reproduced from that table; the DNA served to infer D and trimming. The sample records roughly 400,000 clones, 92% of which are singletons. The biggest ten clones account for about 1.7% of the sample.

Points on this clone: Its specific antigen is unknown. Nothing much larger sits one base from this clone, and base qualities are not available.

The sample in question was peripheral blood, obtained in a trial of Ad26.COV2.S vaccine versus placebo. Rearrangement joined TRBV28 to TRBJ2-7; TRBD1 is perhaps the D gene, given 5 matching bases. The TCR originated in a person between 18 and 59 years old who received the Ad26.COV2.S COVID-19 vaccine or a placebo. CDR3 reads: CASSSPRVFKNEQYF. The sequence in DNA is TGTGCCAGCAGTTCCCCCAGGGTGTTTAAGAACGAGCAGTACTTC.